The next 2 T cell receptor beta chains were all read from a single sample in a study of blood T cell repertoires in COVID-19. TCRdb's table, derived via immunoSEQ multiplex PCR, lists solely in-frame clones and lacks some. The sample holds under 85,000 clones, around 89% seen once. Sequencing input: peripheral blood. Every receptor here comes from a man aged 45 to 65 with acute or convalescent COVID-19.

This chain connects TRBV6-5 to TRBJ2-1; tentatively, D is TRBD1 (5 bases). Trimming pared 5 bases from V and 4 bases from J, leaving 9 bases between. The CDR3 spans 13 residues. Germline CDR1 MNHEY, CDR2 SVGAGI. The CDR3, as DNA: TGTGCCAGCAGTCCGGACATTTACAATGAGCAGTTCTTC. Residues: CASSPDIYNEQFF.

The chain recombines TRBV7-8 with TRBJ2-3; D uncertain. Germline-derived CDR1 and CDR2 are SGHVS and FQNEAQ. The length of the CDR3 is 15 residues. The V end lost 1 base, the J end lost 3 bases, and 11 bases lay between the germline ends. The CDR3 protein is CASSLGHGVTDTQYF. The CDR3 DNA is TGTGCCAGCAGCTTAGGCCACGGTGTGACAGATACGCAGTATTTT.